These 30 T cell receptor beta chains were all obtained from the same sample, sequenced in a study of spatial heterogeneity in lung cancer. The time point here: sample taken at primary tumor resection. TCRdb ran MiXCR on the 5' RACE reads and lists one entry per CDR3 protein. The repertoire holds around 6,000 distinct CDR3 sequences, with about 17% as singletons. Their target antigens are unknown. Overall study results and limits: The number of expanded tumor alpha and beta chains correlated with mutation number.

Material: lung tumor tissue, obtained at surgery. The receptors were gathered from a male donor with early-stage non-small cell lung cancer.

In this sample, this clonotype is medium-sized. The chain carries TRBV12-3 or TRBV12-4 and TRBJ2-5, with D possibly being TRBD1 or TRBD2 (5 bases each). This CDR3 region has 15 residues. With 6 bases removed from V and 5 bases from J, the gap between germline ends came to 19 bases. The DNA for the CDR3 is TGTGCCAGCAGACCACACGTTCAGGGCGGGGAGACCCAGTACTTC. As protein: CASRPHVQGGETQYF.

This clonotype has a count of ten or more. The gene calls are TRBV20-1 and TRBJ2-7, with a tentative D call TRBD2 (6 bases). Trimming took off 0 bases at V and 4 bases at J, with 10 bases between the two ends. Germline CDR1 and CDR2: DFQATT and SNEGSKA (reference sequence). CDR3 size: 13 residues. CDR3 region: CSARDGGNYEQYF. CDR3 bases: TGCAGTGCTAGAGATGGAGGGAATTACGAGCAGTACTTC.

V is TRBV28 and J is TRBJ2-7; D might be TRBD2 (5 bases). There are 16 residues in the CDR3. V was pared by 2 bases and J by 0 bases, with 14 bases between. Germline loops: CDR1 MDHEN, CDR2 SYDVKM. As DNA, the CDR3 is TGTGCCAGCAGTTTACTGAACGAGGGTCCCTCCTACGAGCAGTACTTC. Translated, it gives CASSLLNEGPSYEQYF.

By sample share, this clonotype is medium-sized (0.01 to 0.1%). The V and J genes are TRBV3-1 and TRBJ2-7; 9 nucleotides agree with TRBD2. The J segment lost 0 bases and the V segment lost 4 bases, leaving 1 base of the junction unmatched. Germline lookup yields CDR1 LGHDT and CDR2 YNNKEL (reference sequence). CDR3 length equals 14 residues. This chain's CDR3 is CASSRTSASYEQYF. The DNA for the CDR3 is TGTGCCAGCAGCCGGACTAGCGCCTCCTACGAGCAGTACTTC.

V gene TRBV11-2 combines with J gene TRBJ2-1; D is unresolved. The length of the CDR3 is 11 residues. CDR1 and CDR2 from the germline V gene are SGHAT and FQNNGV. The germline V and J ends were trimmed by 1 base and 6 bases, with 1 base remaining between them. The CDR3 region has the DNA TGTGCCAGCAGCTTAGGCAATGAGCAGTTCTTC. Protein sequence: CASSLGNEQFF. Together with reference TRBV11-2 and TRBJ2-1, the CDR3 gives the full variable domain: EAGVAQSPRYKIIEKRQSVAFWCNPISGHATLYWYQQILGQGPKLLIQFQNNGVVDDSQLPKDRFSAERLKGVDSTLKIQPAKLEDSAVYLCASSLGNEQFFGPGTRLTVL.

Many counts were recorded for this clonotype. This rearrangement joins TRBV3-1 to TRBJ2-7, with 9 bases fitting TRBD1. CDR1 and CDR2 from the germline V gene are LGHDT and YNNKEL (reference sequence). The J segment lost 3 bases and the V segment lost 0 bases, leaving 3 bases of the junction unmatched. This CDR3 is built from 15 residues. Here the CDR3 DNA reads TGTGCCAGCAGCCAAGAGGGACAGGGTAACTACGAGCAGTACTTC. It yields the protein CASSQEGQGNYEQYF.

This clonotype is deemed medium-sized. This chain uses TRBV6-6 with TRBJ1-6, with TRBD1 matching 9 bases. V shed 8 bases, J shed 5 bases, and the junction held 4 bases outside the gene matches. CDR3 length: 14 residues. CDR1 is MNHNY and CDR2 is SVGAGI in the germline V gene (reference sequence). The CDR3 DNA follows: TGTGCCAGCTCCCGGGACAGGGATAATTCACCCCTCCACTTT. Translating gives CASSRDRDNSPLHF.

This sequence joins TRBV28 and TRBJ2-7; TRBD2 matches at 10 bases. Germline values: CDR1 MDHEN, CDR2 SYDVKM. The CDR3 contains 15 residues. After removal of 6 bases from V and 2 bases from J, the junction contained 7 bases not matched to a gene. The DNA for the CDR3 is TGTGCCAGCAGGTACTTAGCGGGAGGCACCTACGAGCAGTACTTC. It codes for CASRYLAGGTYEQYF.

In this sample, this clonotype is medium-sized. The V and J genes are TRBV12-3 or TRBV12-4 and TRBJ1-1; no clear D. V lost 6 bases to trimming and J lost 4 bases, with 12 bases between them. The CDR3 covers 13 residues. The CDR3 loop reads CASSAGPSTEAFF. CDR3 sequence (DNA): TGTGCCAGCAGCGCGGGCCCGTCCACTGAAGCTTTCTTT.

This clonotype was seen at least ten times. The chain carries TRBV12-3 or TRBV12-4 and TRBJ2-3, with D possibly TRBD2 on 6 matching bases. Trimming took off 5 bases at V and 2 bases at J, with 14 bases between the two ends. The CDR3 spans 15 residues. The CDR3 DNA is TGTGCCAGCAGTCCCCGGGAGTCTCACACAGATACGCAGTATTTT. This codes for CASSPRESHTDTQYF.

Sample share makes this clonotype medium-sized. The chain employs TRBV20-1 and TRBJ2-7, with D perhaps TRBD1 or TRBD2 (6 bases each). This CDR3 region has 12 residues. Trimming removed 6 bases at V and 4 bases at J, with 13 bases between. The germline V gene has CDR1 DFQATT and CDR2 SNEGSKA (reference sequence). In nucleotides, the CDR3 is TGCAGTGCCCCGGGGGCGACGTACGAGCAGTACTTC. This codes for CSAPGATYEQYF.

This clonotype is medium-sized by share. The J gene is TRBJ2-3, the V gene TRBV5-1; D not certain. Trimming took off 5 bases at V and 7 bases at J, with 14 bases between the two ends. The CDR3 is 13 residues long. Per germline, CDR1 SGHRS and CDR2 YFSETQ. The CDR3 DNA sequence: TGCGCCAGCAGGCCATCAGGTTTATATACGCAGTATTTT. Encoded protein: CASRPSGLYTQYF.

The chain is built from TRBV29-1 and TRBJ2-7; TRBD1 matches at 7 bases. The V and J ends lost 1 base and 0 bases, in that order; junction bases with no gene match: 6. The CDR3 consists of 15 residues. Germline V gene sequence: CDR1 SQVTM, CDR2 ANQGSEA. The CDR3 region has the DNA TGCAGCGTTGAAGGTGGGACAGTCCCCTCCTACGAGCAGTACTTC. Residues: CSVEGGTVPSYEQYF.

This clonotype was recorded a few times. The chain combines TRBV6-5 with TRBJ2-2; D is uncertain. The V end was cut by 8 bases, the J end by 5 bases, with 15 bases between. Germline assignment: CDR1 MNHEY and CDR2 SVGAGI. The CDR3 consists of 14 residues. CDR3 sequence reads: CASSSGPLTGELFF. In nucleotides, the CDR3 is TGTGCCAGCTCGTCTGGACCCCTAACCGGGGAGCTGTTTTTT.

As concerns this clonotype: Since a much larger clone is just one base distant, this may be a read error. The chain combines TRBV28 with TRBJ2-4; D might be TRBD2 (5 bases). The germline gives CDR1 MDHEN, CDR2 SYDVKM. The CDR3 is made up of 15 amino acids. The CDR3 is CASSSSGLAKNIQNF. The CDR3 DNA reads TGTGCCAGCAGTTCATCAGGCCTAGCCAAAAACATTCAGAACTTC.

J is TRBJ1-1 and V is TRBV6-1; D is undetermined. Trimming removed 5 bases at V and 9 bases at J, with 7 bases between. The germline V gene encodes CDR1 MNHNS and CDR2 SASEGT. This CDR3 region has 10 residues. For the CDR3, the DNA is TGTGCCAGCAGTCCCCCGCAAGCTTTCTTT. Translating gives CASSPPQAFF.

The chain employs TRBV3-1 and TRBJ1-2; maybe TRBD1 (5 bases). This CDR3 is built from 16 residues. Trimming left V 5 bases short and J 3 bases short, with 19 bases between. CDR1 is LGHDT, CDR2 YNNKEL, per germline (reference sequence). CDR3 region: CASSAGASLPHYGYTF. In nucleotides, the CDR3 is TGTGCCAGCAGCGCCGGGGCAAGCTTACCCCACTATGGCTACACCTTC.

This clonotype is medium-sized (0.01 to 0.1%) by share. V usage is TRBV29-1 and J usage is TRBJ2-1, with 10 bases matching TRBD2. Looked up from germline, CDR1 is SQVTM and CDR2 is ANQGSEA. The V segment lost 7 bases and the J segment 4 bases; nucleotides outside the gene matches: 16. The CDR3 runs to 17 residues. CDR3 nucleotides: TGCAGCGCTCATACAGCCAGGAGGACTAGCGGATACAATGAGCAGTTCTTC. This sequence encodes CSAHTARRTSGYNEQFF.

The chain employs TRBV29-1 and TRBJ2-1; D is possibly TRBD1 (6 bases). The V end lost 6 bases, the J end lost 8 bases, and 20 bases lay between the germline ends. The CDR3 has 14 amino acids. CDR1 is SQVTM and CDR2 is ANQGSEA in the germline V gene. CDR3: CSVCEATGSDEQFF. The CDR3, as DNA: TGCAGCGTCTGCGAGGCCACAGGGTCGGATGAGCAGTTCTTC.

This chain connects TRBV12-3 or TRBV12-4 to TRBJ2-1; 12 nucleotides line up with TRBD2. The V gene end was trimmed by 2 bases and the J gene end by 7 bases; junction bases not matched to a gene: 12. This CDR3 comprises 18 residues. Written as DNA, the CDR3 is TGTGCCAGCAGTTTACTAAGGACTAGCGGGACTTACGGGAATGAGCAGTTCTTC. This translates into CASSLLRTSGTYGNEQFF.

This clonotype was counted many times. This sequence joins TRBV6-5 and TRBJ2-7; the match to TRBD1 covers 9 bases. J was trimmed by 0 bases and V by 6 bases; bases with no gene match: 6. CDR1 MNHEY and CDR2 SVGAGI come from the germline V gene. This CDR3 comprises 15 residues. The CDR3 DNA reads TGTGCCAGCAGCTTTAACAGGGGGCGCTCCTACGAGCAGTACTTC. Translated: CASSFNRGRSYEQYF.

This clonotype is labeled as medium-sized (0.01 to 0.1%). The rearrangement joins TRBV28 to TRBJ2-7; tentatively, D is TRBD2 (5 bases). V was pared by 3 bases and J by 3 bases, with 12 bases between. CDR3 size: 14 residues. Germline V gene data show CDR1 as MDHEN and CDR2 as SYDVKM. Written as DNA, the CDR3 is TGTGCCAGCAGTTTTCGGGGTCCAATCTACGAGCAGTACTTC. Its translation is CASSFRGPIYEQYF.

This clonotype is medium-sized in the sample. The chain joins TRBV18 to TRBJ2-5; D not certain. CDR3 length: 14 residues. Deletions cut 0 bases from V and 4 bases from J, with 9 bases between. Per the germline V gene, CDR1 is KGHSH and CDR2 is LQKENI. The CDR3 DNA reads TGTGCCAGCTCACCACCTAGGGATCGAGAGACCCAGTACTTC. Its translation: CASSPPRDRETQYF.

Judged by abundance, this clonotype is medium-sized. The CDR3 DNA sequence: TGTGCCAGCAGCCCATGGGAGGGGCCAGTCACTGAAGCTTTCTTT. It specifies CASSPWEGPVTEAFF. The chain couples TRBV9 to TRBJ1-1; possible D gene TRBD1, 5 bases. Germline V CDR1 and CDR2: SGDLS, YYNGEE. Trimming removed 4 bases at V and 4 bases at J, with 17 bases between. CDR3 length: 15 residues.

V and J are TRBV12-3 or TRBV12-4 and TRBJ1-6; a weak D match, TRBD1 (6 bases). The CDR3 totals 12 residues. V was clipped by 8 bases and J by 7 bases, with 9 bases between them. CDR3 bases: TGTGCCAGCTCAGGGGAGAATTCACCCCTCCACTTT. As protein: CASSGENSPLHF.

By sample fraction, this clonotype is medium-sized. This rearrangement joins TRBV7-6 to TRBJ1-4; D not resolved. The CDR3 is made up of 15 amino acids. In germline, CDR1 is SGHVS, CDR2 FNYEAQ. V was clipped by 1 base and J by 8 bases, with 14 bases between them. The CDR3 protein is CASSLGVSFEEKLFF. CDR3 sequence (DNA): TGTGCCAGCAGCTTAGGAGTCAGCTTCGAAGAAAAACTGTTTTTT.

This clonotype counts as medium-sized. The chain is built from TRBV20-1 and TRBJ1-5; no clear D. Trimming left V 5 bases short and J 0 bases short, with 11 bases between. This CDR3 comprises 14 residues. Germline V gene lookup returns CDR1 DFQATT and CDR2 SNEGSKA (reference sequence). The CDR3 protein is CSAPAGRSNQPQHF. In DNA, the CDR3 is TGCAGTGCTCCCGCCGGGCGTAGCAATCAGCCCCAGCATTTT.

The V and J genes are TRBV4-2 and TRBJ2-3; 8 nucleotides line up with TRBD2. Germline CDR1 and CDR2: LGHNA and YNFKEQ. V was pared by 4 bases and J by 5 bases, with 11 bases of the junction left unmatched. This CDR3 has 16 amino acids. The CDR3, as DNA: TGTGCCAGCAGCCGGTCCGGTTCGGGACTAGAAGATACGCAGTATTTT. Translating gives CASSRSGSGLEDTQYF.

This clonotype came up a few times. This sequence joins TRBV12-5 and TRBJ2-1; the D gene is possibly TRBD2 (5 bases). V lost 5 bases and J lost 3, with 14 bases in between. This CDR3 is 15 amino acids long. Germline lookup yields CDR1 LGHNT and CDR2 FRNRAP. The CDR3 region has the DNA TGTGCTAGTGGTCCACAGCGGCTACTCTACAATGAGCAGTTCTTC. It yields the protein CASGPQRLLYNEQFF. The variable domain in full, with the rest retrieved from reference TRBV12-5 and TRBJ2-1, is DARVTQTPRHKVTEMGQEVTMRCQPILGHNTVFWYRQTMMQGLELLAYFRNRAPLDDSGMPKDRFSAEMPDATLATLKIQPSEPRDSAVYFCASGPQRLLYNEQFFGPGTRLTVL.

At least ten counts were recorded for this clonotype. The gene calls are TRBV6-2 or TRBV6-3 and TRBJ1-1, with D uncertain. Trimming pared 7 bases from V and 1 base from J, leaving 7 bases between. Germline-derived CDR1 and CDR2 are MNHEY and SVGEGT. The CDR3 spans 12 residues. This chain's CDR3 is CASKEENTEAFF. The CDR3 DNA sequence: TGTGCCAGCAAAGAAGAGAACACTGAAGCTTTCTTT.